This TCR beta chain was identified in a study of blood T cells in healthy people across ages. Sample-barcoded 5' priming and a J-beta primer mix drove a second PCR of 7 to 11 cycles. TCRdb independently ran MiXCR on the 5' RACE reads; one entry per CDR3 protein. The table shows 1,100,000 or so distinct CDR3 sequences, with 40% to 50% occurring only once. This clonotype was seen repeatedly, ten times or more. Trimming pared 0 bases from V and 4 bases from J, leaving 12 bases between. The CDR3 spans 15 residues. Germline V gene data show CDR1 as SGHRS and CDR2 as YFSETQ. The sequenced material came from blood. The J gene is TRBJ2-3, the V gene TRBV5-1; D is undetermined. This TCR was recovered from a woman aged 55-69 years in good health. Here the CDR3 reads CASSLGLVSADTQYF. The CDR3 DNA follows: TGCGCCAGCAGCTTGGGGCTCGTAAGCGCAGATACGCAGTATTTT.